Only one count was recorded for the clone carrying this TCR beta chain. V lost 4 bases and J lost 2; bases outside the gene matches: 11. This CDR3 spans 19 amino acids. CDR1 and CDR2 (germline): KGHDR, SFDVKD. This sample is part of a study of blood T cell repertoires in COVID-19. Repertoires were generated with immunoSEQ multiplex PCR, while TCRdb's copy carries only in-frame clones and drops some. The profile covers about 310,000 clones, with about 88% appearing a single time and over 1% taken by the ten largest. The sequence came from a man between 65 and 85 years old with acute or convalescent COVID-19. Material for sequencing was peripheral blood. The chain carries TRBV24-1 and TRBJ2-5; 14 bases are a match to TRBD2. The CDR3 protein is CATSELGTSGSVGQETQYF. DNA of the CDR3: TGTGCCACCAGTGAGCTCGGGACTAGCGGGAGTGTTGGGCAAGAGACCCAGTACTTC.